This entry is about one T cell receptor (beta chain). No fewer than 5.5 micrograms of total RNA were isolated from every sample. A J-beta primer mix and a sample-barcoded 5' primer were used in a second PCR of roughly 6 to 11 cycles. TCRdb processed the 5' RACE reads anew with MiXCR; each CDR3 protein has one entry. The table lists about 720,000 distinct CDR3 sequences, 22% of them singletons. This record belongs to a study of blood T cells in healthy people across ages. V dropped 5 bases and J dropped 4 bases, with 17 bases sitting between them. The CDR3 has 14 amino acids. Germline CDR1 reads GTSNPN; CDR2 reads SVGIG (reference sequence).

Sequences were obtained from blood. V gene TRBV30 combines with J gene TRBJ1-1; D is ambiguous. The TCR comes from a man aged 70-80 years in good health. The CDR3 DNA follows: TGTGCCTGGGCCTTTTCGATGTTAAGCACTGAAGCTTTCTTT. This sequence encodes CAWAFSMLSTEAFF.